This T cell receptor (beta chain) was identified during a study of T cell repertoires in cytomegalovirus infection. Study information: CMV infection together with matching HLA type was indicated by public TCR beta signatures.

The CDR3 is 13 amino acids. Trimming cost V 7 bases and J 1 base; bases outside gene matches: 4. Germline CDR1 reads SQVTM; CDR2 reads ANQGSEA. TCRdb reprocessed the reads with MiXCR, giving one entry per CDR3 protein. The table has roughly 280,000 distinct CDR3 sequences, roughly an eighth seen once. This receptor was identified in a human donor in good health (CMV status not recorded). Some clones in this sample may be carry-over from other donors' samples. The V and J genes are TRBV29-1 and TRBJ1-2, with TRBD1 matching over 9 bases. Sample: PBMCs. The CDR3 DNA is TGCAGCGCCCGGACAGGGGATAACTATGGCTACACCTTC. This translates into CSARTGDNYGYTF.